These T cell receptor beta chains were read from a single sample in a study of breast tumors, draining lymph nodes, adjacent tissues. TCRdb redid the calling of the multiplex PCR reads with MiXCR, one entry per CDR3 protein. The sample shows about 14,000 distinct CDR3 sequences, about 60% of them seen only once. Sequencing was done on a sample of tumor-adjacent breast tissue. Receptor source: a female donor with breast cancer. Some clones in this sample may be carry-over from other donors' samples. Both conserved end residues are trimmed from each CDR3. Fields, in order: CDR3 protein, J gene, V gene.

CDR3: ASSEGDSHGYT; J: TRBJ1-2; V: TRBV25-1
CDR3: ASSKGTSSSQQY; J: TRBJ2-7; V: TRBV25-1
CDR3: ASNLSNNQPQH; J: TRBJ1-5; V: TRBV7-2
CDR3: ASSPFDRPSGANVLT; J: TRBJ2-6; V: TRBV7-2
CDR3: ASQKGGYNEQF; J: TRBJ2-1; V: TRBV25-1
CDR3: ASSQEFAGSPLH; J: TRBJ1-6; V: TRBV4-3
CDR3: ASSSRGGRNDGYT; J: TRBJ1-2; V: TRBV7-8
CDR3: ATRDSIFSGNTIY; J: TRBJ1-3; V: TRBV15
CDR3: ASSQAPGIDYGYT; J: TRBJ1-2; V: TRBV4-1
CDR3: ASSQAAGSMETQY; J: TRBJ2-5; V: TRBV4-1
CDR3: ASSTRIGTGGYT; J: TRBJ1-2; V: TRBV19
CDR3: ASSEGQAVRGADTQY; J: TRBJ2-3; V: TRBV5-6
CDR3: SARDRADNYGYT; J: TRBJ1-2; V: TRBV20-1
CDR3: ASSVGGPTDTQY; J: TRBJ2-3; V: TRBV9
CDR3: ASSQGAGRARQY; J: TRBJ2-7; V: TRBV9
CDR3: ASSERGESYEQY; J: TRBJ2-7; V: TRBV6-1
CDR3: ASSLLAGGLEQF; J: TRBJ2-1; V: TRBV7-2
CDR3: ASSVGWQGAVDTQY; J: TRBJ2-3; V: TRBV9
CDR3: AISGSPFALNGYT; J: TRBJ1-2; V: TRBV12-3/TRBV12-4
CDR3: SARGGQGRNQPQH; J: TRBJ1-5; V: TRBV20-1
CDR3: ASSDSEKLF; J: TRBJ1-4; V: TRBV12-3/TRBV12-4
CDR3: SASPFDRGETDTQY; J: TRBJ2-3; V: TRBV20-1
CDR3: ATSDQGEGIGQETQY; J: TRBJ2-5; V: TRBV24-1
CDR3: ASSLGRSPLH; J: TRBJ1-6; V: TRBV13
CDR3: ASSLSFRTGTVTHAQY; J: TRBJ2-3; V: TRBV7-8
CDR3: ASSLGQGAYPPLH; J: TRBJ1-6; V: TRBV5-1
CDR3: ATSDWPGRGGYT; J: TRBJ1-2; V: TRBV24-1
CDR3: ASSLVTGSQETQY; J: TRBJ2-5; V: TRBV5-5
CDR3: ASSEGAGQREKLF; J: TRBJ1-4; V: TRBV2
CDR3: ASSFYICSVLLSYEQY; J: TRBJ2-7; V: TRBV5-6
CDR3: ASSTSRGRGNYGYT; J: TRBJ1-2; V: TRBV19
CDR3: ASDPPLH; J: TRBJ1-6; V: TRBV2